These 30 T cell receptor beta chains were all obtained from the same sample, sequenced in a study of blood T cell repertoires in COVID-19. TCRdb keeps only in-frame clones here, not all; method: immunoSEQ multiplex PCR. The sample carries around 94,000 clones, around four fifths recorded once. The material sequenced was peripheral blood. All receptors come from a man in his sixties with active or convalescent COVID-19.

The chain employs TRBV15 and TRBJ2-6, with 8 nucleotides matching TRBD1. The CDR3 totals 17 residues. J lost 2 bases, V lost 6 bases, and 9 bases had no gene match. Germline loops: CDR1 LNHNV, CDR2 YYDKDF (reference sequence). CDR3 in DNA: TGTGCCACCAGAACTTCAGGGGGCGGCACTGGGGCCAACGTCCTGACTTTC. Amino acid sequence: CATRTSGGGTGANVLTF.

The chain recombines TRBV19 with TRBJ2-5; 9 bases agree with TRBD2. Germline V gene sequence: CDR1 LNHDA, CDR2 SQIVND (reference sequence). The CDR3 sequence is 16 residues long. Trimming cost V 3 bases and J 0 bases; bases outside gene matches: 5. The CDR3 spells CASSISAGGYQETQYF. CDR3 nucleotides: TGTGCCAGTAGTATTTCCGCGGGAGGGTACCAAGAGACCCAGTACTTC.

The gene calls are TRBV4-1 and TRBJ1-2; D possibly corresponds to TRBD1 (5 bases). Germline-derived CDR1 and CDR2 are MGHRA and YSYEKL. This CDR3 region has 12 residues. The V and J ends lost 5 bases and 6 bases respectively, with 10 bases between them. The CDR3 sequence: CASSWRGDGYTF. The CDR3 DNA sequence: TGCGCCAGCAGCTGGAGGGGCGATGGCTACACCTTC.

The chain links TRBV7-9 to TRBJ2-2; D may be TRBD2 (6 bases). The CDR3 has 17 residues. V was clipped by 5 bases and J by 3 bases, with 19 bases between them. Germline CDR1 and CDR2: SEHNR and FQNEAQ (reference sequence). CDR3 in DNA: TGTGCCAGCAGCCCGTTGTTGGGGGGAGTATACACCGGGGAGCTGTTTTTT. Amino acid sequence: CASSPLLGGVYTGELFF.

This chain connects TRBV7-2 to TRBJ2-3; D might be TRBD1 (5 bases). The CDR3 is 14 residues long. The ends were cut back, 5 bases at V and 4 bases at J, with 13 bases in the middle. CDR1 and CDR2 from the germline V gene are SGHTA and FQGNSA. CDR3 protein: CASSGAGLPDTQYF. The CDR3 DNA sequence: TGTGCCAGCAGCGGGGCAGGATTACCAGATACGCAGTATTTT.

The chain employs TRBV10-3 and TRBJ2-7; unclear D gene. V gave up 3 bases and J gave up 2 bases, with 8 bases separating them. The germline CDR1 and CDR2 sequences are ENHRY and SYGVKD. The CDR3 is 13 amino acids. CDR3 loop: CAISDPSTYEQYF. The CDR3 DNA follows: TGTGCCATCAGTGACCCGTCTACCTACGAGCAGTACTTC.

The chain links TRBV6-5 to TRBJ2-1; 16 bases line up with TRBD2. The CDR3 is 14 amino acids. Germline V gene lookup returns CDR1 MNHEY and CDR2 SVGAGI. Trimming took 4 bases from V and 15 from J; bases not matched to a gene: 6. The CDR3 here is CASSSGTSGRVPFF. The CDR3 DNA is TGTGCCAGCAGTTCCGGGACTAGCGGGAGGGTGCCGTTCTTC.

The rearrangement joins TRBV19 to TRBJ2-3; 10 bases are shared with TRBD2. V lost 5 bases and J lost 5; bases outside the gene matches: 10. The CDR3 extends over 16 amino acids. Per the germline V gene, CDR1 is LNHDA and CDR2 is SQIVND (reference sequence). The CDR3 protein is CASSPWIEREGDTQYF. The CDR3, as DNA: TGTGCCAGTAGTCCTTGGATTGAGCGGGAGGGAGATACGCAGTATTTT.

This chain connects TRBV28 to TRBJ1-1; 9 positions match TRBD1. This CDR3 contains 16 residues. After removal of 8 bases from V and 2 bases from J, the junction contained 12 bases not matched to a gene. Germline-derived CDR1 and CDR2 are MDHEN and SYDVKM. The CDR3 sequence: CASRGDRAISNTEAFF. The CDR3 nucleotides are TGTGCCAGCCGGGGGGACAGGGCTATATCTAACACTGAAGCTTTCTTT.

This clone was recorded once. The chain joins TRBV5-5 to TRBJ1-2; weak D call: TRBD1 (6 bases). Germline CDR1 is SGHKS and CDR2 is YYEKEE (reference sequence). V lost 3 bases and J lost 2, with 11 bases in between. The CDR3 loop spans 14 amino acids. The CDR3: CASSWDTENYGYTF. CDR3 bases: TGTGCCAGCAGCTGGGACACAGAAAACTATGGCTACACCTTC.

V usage is TRBV5-4 and J usage is TRBJ1-2, with 8 bases that match TRBD1. This CDR3 comprises 17 residues. The germline V gene encodes CDR1 SGHNT and CDR2 YYREEE (reference sequence). V shed 5 bases and J 7 bases; nucleotides not matched to a gene: 19. DNA of the CDR3: TGTGCCAGCAGTTCCGGACAGGGAGTTTCCCTCTCCGTTGGCTACACCTTC. This gives the protein CASSSGQGVSLSVGYTF.

The V and J genes are TRBV15 and TRBJ1-4, with 9 bases identical to TRBD1. Germline loops: CDR1 LNHNV, CDR2 YYDKDF (reference sequence). The V segment lost 4 bases and the J segment 0 bases; nucleotides outside the gene matches: 3. The CDR3 has 16 residues. The CDR3: CATSKGTGTTNEKLFF. CDR3 bases: TGTGCCACCAGCAAGGGGACAGGGACAACTAATGAAAAACTGTTTTTT.

The chain combines TRBV2 with TRBJ1-2; 7 nucleotides align to TRBD1. Per germline, CDR1 SNHLY and CDR2 FYNNEI. Trimming took 4 bases from V and 7 from J; bases not matched to a gene: 3. The length of the CDR3 is 12 residues. The CDR3 nucleotides are TGTGCCAGCAGTGGACAGGGCGGTGGCTACACCTTC. Residues: CASSGQGGGYTF.

This rearrangement joins TRBV3-1 (or the pseudogene TRBV3-2) to TRBJ2-3; 10 nucleotides line up with TRBD1. Germline V gene sequence: CDR1 LGHDT, CDR2 YNNKEL (reference sequence). The CDR3 totals 15 residues. V was clipped by 6 bases and J by 2 bases; unmatched bases: 5. CDR3 sequence (DNA): TGTGCCAGCAGAACGACAGGGGGCGTCACAGATACGCAGTATTTT. Its translation is CASRTTGGVTDTQYF.

The chain joins TRBV29-1 to TRBJ2-2, with TRBD2 identical over 7 bases. The CDR3 has 14 amino acids. The V segment lost 2 bases and the J segment 6 bases; nucleotides outside the gene matches: 6. In germline, CDR1 is SQVTM, CDR2 ANQGSEA. The CDR3, as DNA: TGCAGCGTTGAATCTAGCGGTCGGGCCGGGGAGCTGTTTTTT. Amino acids: CSVESSGRAGELFF.

The genes are TRBV11-2 and TRBJ2-7; 10 positions agree with TRBD1. CDR1 and CDR2 (germline): SGHAT, FQNNGV. Trimming removed 7 bases from V and 4 bases from J; junction bases left unmatched: 10. This CDR3 has 15 amino acids. The DNA for the CDR3 is TGTGCCAGCACCCCAGAGGGACAGGGGTGGTACGAGCAGTACTTC. Translation gives CASTPEGQGWYEQYF. Filled out from reference TRBV11-2 and TRBJ2-7, the complete variable domain reads EAGVAQSPRYKIIEKRQSVAFWCNPISGHATLYWYQQILGQGPKLLIQFQNNGVVDDSQLPKDRFSAERLKGVDSTLKIQPAKLEDSAVYLCASTPEGQGWYEQYFGPGTRLTVT.

V and J are TRBV18 and TRBJ2-1, with 10 bases lining up with TRBD1. Per germline, CDR1 KGHSH and CDR2 LQKENI. The length of the CDR3 is 16 residues. J gave up 1 base and V 4 bases, and 4 bases lay outside the gene matches. CDR3 sequence: CASSLMGQGSYNEQFF. CDR3 DNA sequence: TGTGCCAGCTCACTCATGGGACAGGGGTCCTACAATGAGCAGTTCTTC.

The chain combines TRBV5-1 with TRBJ2-3; TRBD2 is a possible D gene (6 bases). The germline gives CDR1 SGHRS, CDR2 YFSETQ. The CDR3 consists of 14 residues. V was trimmed by 3 bases and J by 2 bases, leaving 10 bases between them. CDR3 nucleotides: TGCGCCAGCAGCTCGGAGGGTTACACAGATACGCAGTATTTT. Its protein product is CASSSEGYTDTQYF.

The rearrangement joins TRBV28 to TRBJ1-6; perhaps TRBD1 as D (6 bases). This CDR3 region has 15 residues. CDR1 is MDHEN and CDR2 is SYDVKM in the germline V gene. Trimming left V 4 bases short and J 10 bases short, with 17 bases between. The CDR3, as DNA: TGTGCCAGCAGTTCGATACAGGGTAGGCAATCACCCCTCCACTTT. Translation gives CASSSIQGRQSPLHF.

The chain has TRBV10-2 and TRBJ2-1; a weak D match, TRBD2 (7 bases). The V end lost 7 bases, the J end lost 9 bases, and 16 bases lay between the germline ends. Germline CDR1 WSHSY, CDR2 SAAADI. There are 13 residues in the CDR3. The CDR3 nucleotides are TGCGCCAGCACTCCTGGGGGAGGGGGTGAGCAGTTCTTC. Protein product: CASTPGGGGEQFF.

CDR3 region: CACRRGTSGSYEQYF. The CDR3 coding sequence is TGTGCCTGCCGAAGGGGGACTAGCGGTTCCTACGAGCAGTACTTC. The chain is built from TRBV30 and TRBJ2-7; TRBD2 aligns across 11 bases. The CDR3 totals 15 residues. Germline values: CDR1 GTSNPN, CDR2 SVGIG (reference sequence). Trimming removed 6 bases from V and 1 base from J; junction bases left unmatched: 8.

This clone appeared once. The CDR3 DNA reads as TGTGCCAGCAGCTTTAGCGGGGGCGGGGCAGATACGCAGTATTTT. Protein product: CASSFSGGGADTQYF. The chain employs TRBV5-5 and TRBJ2-3; 9 positions agree with TRBD2. The CDR3 totals 15 residues. V lost 2 bases, J lost 4 bases, and 5 bases stayed unmatched. Germline V gene lookup returns CDR1 SGHKS and CDR2 YYEKEE (reference sequence).

This clone is a singleton in its sample. The V gene is TRBV28, the J gene TRBJ1-6; 12 bases are shared with TRBD1. The V segment lost 8 bases and the J segment 8 bases; nucleotides outside the gene matches: 4. The CDR3 length is 14 residues. CDR1 is MDHEN, CDR2 SYDVKM, per germline. As DNA, the CDR3 is TGTGCCAGCGGTGGGACAGGGGGCCATTCACCCCTCCACTTT. Translation gives CASGGTGGHSPLHF. Looking up the rest from reference TRBV28 and TRBJ1-6 gives the full variable domain: DVKVTQSSRYLVKRTGEKVFLECVQDMDHENMFWYRQDPGLGLRLIYFSYDVKMKEKGDIPEGYSVSREKKERFSLILESASTNQTSMYLCASGGTGGHSPLHFGNGTRLTVT.

The J gene is TRBJ2-1, the V gene TRBV5-1; 7 bases are shared with TRBD2. CDR3 size: 14 residues. Germline V CDR1 and CDR2: SGHRS, YFSETQ. The V segment lost 4 bases and the J segment 7 bases; nucleotides outside the gene matches: 8. In DNA form, the CDR3 reads TGCGCCAGCAGCAAGGGCCCCGGGGGGAATGAGCAGTTCTTC. It codes for CASSKGPGGNEQFF.

The chain joins TRBV18 to TRBJ2-1, with 7 bases aligning to TRBD1. Germline CDR1 is KGHSH and CDR2 is LQKENI. This CDR3 has 15 amino acids. Trimming took 3 bases from V and 5 from J; bases not matched to a gene: 7. CDR3 sequence reads: CASSPGQARNNEQFF. The CDR3 region has the DNA TGTGCCAGCTCACCCGGACAGGCACGAAACAATGAGCAGTTCTTC.

The V call is TRBV27, the J call TRBJ1-1, with D maybe TRBD1 (6 bases). Per the germline V gene, CDR1 is MNHEY and CDR2 is SMNVEV (reference sequence). This CDR3 has 14 amino acids. V was cut by 2 bases and J by 5 bases, with 12 bases left in between. The CDR3 bases are TGTGCCAGCAGTTTAGGGGGCGCGTTAACTGAAGCTTTCTTT. Translating it yields CASSLGGALTEAFF.

The chain joins TRBV11-2 to TRBJ2-2; TRBD2 might be the D (6 bases). Germline V gene lookup returns CDR1 SGHAT and CDR2 FQNNGV. V gave up 9 bases and J gave up 5 bases, with 13 bases separating them. The CDR3 runs to 13 residues. CDR3 in amino acids: CASNKAGTGELFF. DNA for the CDR3: TGTGCCAGTAATAAGGCGGGAACCGGGGAGCTGTTTTTT.

The V gene is TRBV12-3 or TRBV12-4, the J gene TRBJ2-3; D remains ambiguous. The CDR3 sequence is 13 residues long. Trimming pared 6 bases from V and 4 bases from J, leaving 11 bases between. DNA for the CDR3: TGTGCCAGCAGCCGCCCTCAGGCAGATACGCAGTATTTT. It codes for CASSRPQADTQYF.

This chain connects TRBV5-1 to TRBJ1-1; 7 bases are a match to TRBD1. The ends lost 4 bases at V and 0 bases at J; junction bases unmatched: 6. From germline, CDR1 is SGHRS and CDR2 YFSETQ. The CDR3 has 15 residues. The DNA for the CDR3 is TGCGCCAGCAGCAACGGGGACAGTATGAACACTGAAGCTTTCTTT. As protein: CASSNGDSMNTEAFF. Full variable domain (rest looked up from reference TRBV5-1 and TRBJ1-1): KAGVTQTPRYLIKTRGQQVTLSCSPISGHRSVSWYQQTPGQGLQFLFEYFSETQRNKGNFPGRFSGRQFSNSRSEMNVSTLELGDSALYLCASSNGDSMNTEAFFGQGTRLTVV.

The chain couples TRBV5-6 to TRBJ1-1; 7 bases are a match to TRBD1. The V and J ends lost 4 bases and 7 bases, in that order; junction bases with no gene match: 7. Per the germline V gene, CDR1 is SGHDT and CDR2 is YYEEEE. This CDR3 spans 13 amino acids. CDR3 residues: CASSRGTVYEAFF. Written as DNA, the CDR3 is TGTGCCAGCAGCCGAGGGACAGTTTATGAAGCTTTCTTT.